This T cell receptor beta chain was sequenced for a study of T cell responses to AZD1222 COVID-19 vaccine. The CDR3 consists of 20 residues. Germline CDR1 is SGHRS and CDR2 is YFSETQ. V trimming: 0 bases; J trimming: 5 bases; junction bases outside the gene matches: 17. Generated by immunoSEQ multiplex PCR, the TCRdb table keeps only in-frame clones and is missing some. The sample lists about 94,000 clones, roughly 85% occurring once. The TCR sequence derives from an adult who received the AZD1222 COVID-19 vaccine. The chain employs TRBV5-1 and TRBJ2-1; 10 positions agree with TRBD1. The input for sequencing was peripheral blood, taken 28 days after the second AZD1222 dose. The CDR3: CASSLGQGAFGRATNNEQFF. The CDR3 region has the DNA TGCGCCAGCAGCTTGGGACAGGGGGCGTTCGGGAGGGCCACAAACAATGAGCAGTTCTTC.